Reported below is one T cell receptor (beta chain). No antigen is known for it. The sample comes from a study of CD8+CD57+ T cells in acquired aplastic anemia. In the study overall: 3.2 ug was the average amount of DNA from sorted CD4+ and CD8+ cells. Healthy donor CD4+ samples were sequenced to a depth that averaged about 11 million reads. Findings of the study overall: Patients and controls were found to share roughly 31 CD8+ CDR3 sequences. For CD8+ Simpson's diversity, patients and controls showed no significant difference.

The TCR beta profiling, which covered VDJ combination and CDR3 sequence, was carried out using genomic DNA as the template. MiXCR, run by TCRdb on the reads, gives a single entry per CDR3 protein. This sample has 190,000 or so distinct CDR3 sequences, with around 60% found just once. The germline V gene encodes CDR1 SGHRS and CDR2 YFSETQ. V was clipped by 7 bases and J by 7 bases; unmatched bases: 17. This CDR3 comprises 15 residues. Sample: sorted CD4+, CD8+, or CD8+CD57+ T cells (not recorded which) from PBMCs. The chain is built from TRBV5-1 and TRBJ2-7; TRBD2 agrees at 7 bases. The receptor was isolated from a human donor in good health. CDR3 nucleotides: TGCGCCAGCGGGTCTGAGGGCGGGGGAAGAGAGGAGCAGTACTTC. Amino acid sequence: CASGSEGGGREEQYF. The full variable domain, its missing parts supplied by reference TRBV5-1 and TRBJ2-7, is KAGVTQTPRYLIKTRGQQVTLSCSPISGHRSVSWYQQTPGQGLQFLFEYFSETQRNKGNFPGRFSGRQFSNSRSEMNVSTLELGDSALYLCASGSEGGGREEQYFGPGTRLTVT.